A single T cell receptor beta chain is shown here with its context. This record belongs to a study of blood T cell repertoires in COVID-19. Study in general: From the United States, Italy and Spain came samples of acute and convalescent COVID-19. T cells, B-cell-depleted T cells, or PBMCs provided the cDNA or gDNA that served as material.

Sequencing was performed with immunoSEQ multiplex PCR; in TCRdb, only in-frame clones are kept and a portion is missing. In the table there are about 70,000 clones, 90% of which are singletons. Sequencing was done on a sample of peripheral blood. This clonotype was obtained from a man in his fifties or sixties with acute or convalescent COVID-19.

DNA of the CDR3: TGTGCCAGCAGCCCCCCCCGGACAGGGGTAGCAGATACGCAGTATTTT. This sequence encodes CASSPPRTGVADTQYF. The chain combines TRBV7-8 with TRBJ2-3; TRBD1 agrees at 9 bases. CDR3 size: 16 residues. Germline V CDR1 and CDR2: SGHVS, FQNEAQ. Trimming cost V 5 bases and J 4 bases; bases outside gene matches: 10.